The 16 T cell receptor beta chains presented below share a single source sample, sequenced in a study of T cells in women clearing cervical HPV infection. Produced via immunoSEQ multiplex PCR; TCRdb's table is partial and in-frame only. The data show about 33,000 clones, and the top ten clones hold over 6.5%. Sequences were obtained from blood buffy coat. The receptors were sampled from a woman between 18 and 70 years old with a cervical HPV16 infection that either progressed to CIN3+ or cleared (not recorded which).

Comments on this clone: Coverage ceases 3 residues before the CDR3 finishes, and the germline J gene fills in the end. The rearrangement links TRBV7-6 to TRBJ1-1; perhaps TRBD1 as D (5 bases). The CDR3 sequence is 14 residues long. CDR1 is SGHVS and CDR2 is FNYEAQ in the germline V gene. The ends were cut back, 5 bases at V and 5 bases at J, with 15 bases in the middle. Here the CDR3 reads CASSPGGWGTEAFF. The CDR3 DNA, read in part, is TGTGCCAGCAGCCCCGGGGGGTGGGGGACTGAA.

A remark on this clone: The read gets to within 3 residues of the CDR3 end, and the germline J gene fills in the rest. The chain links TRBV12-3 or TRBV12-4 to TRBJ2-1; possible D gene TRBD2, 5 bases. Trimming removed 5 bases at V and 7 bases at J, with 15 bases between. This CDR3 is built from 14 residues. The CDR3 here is CASSLRGFVNEQFF. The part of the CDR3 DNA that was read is TGTGCCAGCAGTCTCCGAGGGTTCGTAAATGAG.

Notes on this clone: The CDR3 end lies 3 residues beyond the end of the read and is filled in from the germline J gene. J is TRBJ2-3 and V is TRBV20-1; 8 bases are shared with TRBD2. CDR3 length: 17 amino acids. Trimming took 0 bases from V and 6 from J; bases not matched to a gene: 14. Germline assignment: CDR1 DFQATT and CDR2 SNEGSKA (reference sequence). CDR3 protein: CSARDIPGGRISDTQYF. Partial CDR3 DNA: TGCAGTGCTAGAGATATACCGGGGGGGCGAATTTCCGATACG.

CDR3 DNA (partial): TGTGCCAGCAGCTTGACAGGGGTCCAAGAGACC. Amino acids: CASSLTGVQET. The whole CDR3 protein is CASSLTGVQETQYF. V gene TRBV5-6 combines with J gene TRBJ2-5; 7 bases are shared with TRBD1. The missing CDR3 end, 3 residues past where the read stops, is filled in from the germline J gene. The germline CDR1 and CDR2 sequences are SGHDT and YYEEEE. After removal of 1 base from V and 1 base from J, the junction contained 1 base not matched to a gene. This CDR3 region has 14 residues.

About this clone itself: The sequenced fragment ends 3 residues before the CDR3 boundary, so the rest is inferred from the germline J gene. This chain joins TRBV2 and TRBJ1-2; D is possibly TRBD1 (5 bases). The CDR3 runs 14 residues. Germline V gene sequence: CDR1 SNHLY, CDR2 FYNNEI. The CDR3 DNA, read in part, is TGTGCCAGCAGACCAGGGACTGCGAGTGTGGAG. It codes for CASRPGTASVE. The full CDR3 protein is CASRPGTASVEYTF.

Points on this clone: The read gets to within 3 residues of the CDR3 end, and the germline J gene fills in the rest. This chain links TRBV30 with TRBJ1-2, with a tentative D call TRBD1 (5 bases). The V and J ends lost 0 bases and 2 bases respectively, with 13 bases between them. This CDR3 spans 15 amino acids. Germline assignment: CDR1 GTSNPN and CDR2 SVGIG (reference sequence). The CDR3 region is CAWSVLTGSNYGYTF. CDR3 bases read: TGTGCCTGGAGTGTACTTACAGGCTCGAACTATGGC.

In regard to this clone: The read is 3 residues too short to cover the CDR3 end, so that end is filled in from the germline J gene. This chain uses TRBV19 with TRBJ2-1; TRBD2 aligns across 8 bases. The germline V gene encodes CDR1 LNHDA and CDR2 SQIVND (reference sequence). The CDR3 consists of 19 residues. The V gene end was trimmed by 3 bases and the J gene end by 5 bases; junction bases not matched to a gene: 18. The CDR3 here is CASSMGLPGAGVDDNEQFF. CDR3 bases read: TGTGCCAGTAGTATGGGACTTCCCGGAGCGGGAGTGGACGACAATGAG.

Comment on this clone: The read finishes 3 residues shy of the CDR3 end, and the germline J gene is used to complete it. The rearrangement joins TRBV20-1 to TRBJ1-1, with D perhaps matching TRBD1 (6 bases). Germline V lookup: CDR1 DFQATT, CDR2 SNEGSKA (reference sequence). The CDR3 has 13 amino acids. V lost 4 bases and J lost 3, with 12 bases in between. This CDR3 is CSAKRGQDTEAFF. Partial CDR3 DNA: TGCAGTGCTAAGCGGGGGCAGGACACTGAA.

CDR3 DNA (partial): TGTGCCAGTAGTATAGGAGCGGAAGCGGCCGAG. It yields the protein CASSIGAEAAE. The entire CDR3 reads CASSIGAEAAEQYF. The J gene is TRBJ2-7, the V gene TRBV19; perhaps TRBD2 as D (5 bases). The CDR3 goes on 3 residues after the read ends, and that part is filled in from the germline J gene. Germline V CDR1 and CDR2: LNHDA, SQIVND (reference sequence). V was pared by 1 base and J by 6 bases, with 13 bases between. This CDR3 comprises 14 residues.

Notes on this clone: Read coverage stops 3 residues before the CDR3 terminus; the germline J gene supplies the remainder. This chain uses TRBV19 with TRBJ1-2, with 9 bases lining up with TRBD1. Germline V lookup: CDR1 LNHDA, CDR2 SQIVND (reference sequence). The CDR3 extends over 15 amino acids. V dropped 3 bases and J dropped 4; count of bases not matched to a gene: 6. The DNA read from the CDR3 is TGTGCCAGTAGTATCACCCTGACAGGGGGCTATGGC. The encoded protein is CASSITLTGGYG. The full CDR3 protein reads CASSITLTGGYGYTF.

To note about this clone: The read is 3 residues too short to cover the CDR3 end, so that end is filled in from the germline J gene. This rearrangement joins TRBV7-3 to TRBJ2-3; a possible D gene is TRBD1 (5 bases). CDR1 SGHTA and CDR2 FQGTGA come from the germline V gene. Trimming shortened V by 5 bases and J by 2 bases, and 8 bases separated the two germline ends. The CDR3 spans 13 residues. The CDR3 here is CASSRQITDTQYF. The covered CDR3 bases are TGTGCCAGCAGCCGACAGATCACAGATACG. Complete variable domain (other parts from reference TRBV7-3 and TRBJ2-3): GAGVSQTPSNKVTEKGKYVELRCDPISGHTALYWYRQSLGQGPEFLIYFQGTGAADDSGLPNDRFFAVRPEGSVSTLKIQRTERGDSAVYLCASSRQITDTQYFGPGTRLTVL.

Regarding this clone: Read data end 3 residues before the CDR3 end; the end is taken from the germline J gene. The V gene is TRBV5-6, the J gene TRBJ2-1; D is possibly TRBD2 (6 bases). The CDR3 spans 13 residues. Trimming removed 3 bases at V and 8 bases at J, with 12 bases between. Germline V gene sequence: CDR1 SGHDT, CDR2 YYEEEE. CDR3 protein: CASSSTGGDEQFF. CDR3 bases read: TGTGCCAGCAGCTCTACTGGCGGGGATGAG.

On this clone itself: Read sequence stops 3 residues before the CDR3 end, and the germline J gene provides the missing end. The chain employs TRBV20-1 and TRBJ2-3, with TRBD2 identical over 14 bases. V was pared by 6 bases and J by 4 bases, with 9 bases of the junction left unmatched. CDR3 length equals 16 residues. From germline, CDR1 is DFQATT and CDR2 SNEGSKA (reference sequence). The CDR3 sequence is CSASGLAGASADTQYF. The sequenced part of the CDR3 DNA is TGCAGTGCCTCGGGACTAGCGGGGGCCTCGGCAGATACG.

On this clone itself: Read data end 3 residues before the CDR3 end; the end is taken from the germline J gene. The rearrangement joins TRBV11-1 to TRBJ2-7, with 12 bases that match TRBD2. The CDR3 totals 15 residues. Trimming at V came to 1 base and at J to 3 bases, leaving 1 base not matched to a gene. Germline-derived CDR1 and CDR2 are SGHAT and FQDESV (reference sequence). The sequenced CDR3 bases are TGTGCCAGCAGCTTAGGACTAGCGGGAGACTACGAG. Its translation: CASSLGLAGDYE. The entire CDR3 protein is CASSLGLAGDYEQYF.

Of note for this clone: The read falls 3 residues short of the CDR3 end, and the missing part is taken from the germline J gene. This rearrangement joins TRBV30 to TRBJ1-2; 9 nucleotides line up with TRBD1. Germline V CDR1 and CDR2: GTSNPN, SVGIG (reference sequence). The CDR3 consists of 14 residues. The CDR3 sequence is CAWERGQGSWGYTF. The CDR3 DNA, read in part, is TGTGCCTGGGAACGGGGACAGGGTTCATGGGGC.

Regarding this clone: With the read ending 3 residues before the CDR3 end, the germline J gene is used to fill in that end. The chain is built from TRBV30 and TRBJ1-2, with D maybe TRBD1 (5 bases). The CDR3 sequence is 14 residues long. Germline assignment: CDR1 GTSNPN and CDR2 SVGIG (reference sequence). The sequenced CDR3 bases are TGTGCCTGGAGTCCCGGGACTAGCGTCTACGAC. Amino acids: CAWSPGTSVYD. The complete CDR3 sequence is CAWSPGTSVYDYTF.